This TCR beta chain was captured in a study of vaccination and CD4 T cells after COVID-19. Sequenced with the Oncomine TCR Beta short-read assay was DNA taken from cultured CD4+ T cells. MiXCR, run by TCRdb on the PCR reads, gives a single entry per CDR3 protein. This sample carries 15,000 or so distinct CDR3 sequences, roughly 47% of them seen once, and the ten largest clones take roughly 3.5%. Treatment of the sample: roughly ten-day PBMC culture with coronavirus spike peptide pools or control peptides (ViraFEST assay). Expansion of antigen-specific T cells with peptide pools by ViraFEST preceded sequencing of TCRs. This CDR3 comprises 16 residues. Germline V gives CDR1 SGDLS, CDR2 YYNGEE. Trimming took off 5 bases at V and 4 bases at J, with 21 bases between the two ends. Notes on this clonotype: Its target is not known.

The receptor was derived from a human donor who had recovered from COVID-19. Sequenced material: CD4+ T cells from blood, cultured in vitro. The chain recombines TRBV9 with TRBJ2-5, with D tentatively TRBD1 or TRBD2 (5 bases each). CDR3 sequence: CASSATGTPVGETQYF. CDR3 DNA: TGTGCCAGCAGTGCAACCGGGACCCCGGTCGGAGAGACCCAGTACTTC.